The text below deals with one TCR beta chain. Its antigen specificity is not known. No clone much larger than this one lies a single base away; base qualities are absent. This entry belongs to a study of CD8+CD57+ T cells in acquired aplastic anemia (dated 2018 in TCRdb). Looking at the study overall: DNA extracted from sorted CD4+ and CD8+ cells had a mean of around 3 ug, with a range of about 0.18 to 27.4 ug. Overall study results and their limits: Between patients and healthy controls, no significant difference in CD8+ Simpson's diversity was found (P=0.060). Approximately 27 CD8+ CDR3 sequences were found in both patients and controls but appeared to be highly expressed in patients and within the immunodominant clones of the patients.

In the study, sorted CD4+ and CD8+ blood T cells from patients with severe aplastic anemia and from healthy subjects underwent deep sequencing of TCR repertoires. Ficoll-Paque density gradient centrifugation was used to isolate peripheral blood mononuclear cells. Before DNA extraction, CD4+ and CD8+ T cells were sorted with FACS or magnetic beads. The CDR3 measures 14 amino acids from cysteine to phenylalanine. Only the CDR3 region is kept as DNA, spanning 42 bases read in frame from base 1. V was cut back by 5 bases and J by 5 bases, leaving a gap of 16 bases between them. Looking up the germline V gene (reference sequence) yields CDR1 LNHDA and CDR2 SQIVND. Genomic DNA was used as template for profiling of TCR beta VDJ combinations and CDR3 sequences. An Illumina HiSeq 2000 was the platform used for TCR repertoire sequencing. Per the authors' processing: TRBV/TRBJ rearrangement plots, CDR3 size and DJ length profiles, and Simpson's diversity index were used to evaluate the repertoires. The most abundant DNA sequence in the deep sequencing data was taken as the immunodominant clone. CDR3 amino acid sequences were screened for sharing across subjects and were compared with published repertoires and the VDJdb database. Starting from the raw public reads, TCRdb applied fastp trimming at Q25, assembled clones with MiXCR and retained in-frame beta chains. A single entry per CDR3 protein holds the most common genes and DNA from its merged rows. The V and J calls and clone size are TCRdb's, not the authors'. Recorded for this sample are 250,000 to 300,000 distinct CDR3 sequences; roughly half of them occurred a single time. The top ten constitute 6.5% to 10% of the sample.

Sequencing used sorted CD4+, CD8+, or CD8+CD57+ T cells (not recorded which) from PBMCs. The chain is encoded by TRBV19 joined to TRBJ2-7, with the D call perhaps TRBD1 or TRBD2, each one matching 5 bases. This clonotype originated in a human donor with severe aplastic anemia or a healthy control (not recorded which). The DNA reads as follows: TGTGCCAGTAGTTTCGAGGGGATGAGGGACGAGCAGTACTTC. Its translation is CASSFEGMRDEQYF.